This is a list of T cell receptor beta chains from one sample in a study of tumor-infiltrating lymphocytes in oesophageal squamous cell carcinoma. MiXCR was run by TCRdb on the PCR reads, yielding one entry per CDR3 protein. The sample consists of over 3,500 distinct CDR3 sequences, 14% of them appearing once. What was sequenced was esophageal tumor tissue. These TCRs come from a male donor with esophageal squamous cell carcinoma. The CDR3 runs from the conserved cysteine through the conserved F or W. Part of the rows lack a size; the others show once, few, many or a class for expanded clones.

J | size | V | CDR3
TRBJ2-3 | many | TRBV27 | CASSFRGPSTDTQYF
TRBJ1-1 | . | TRBV19 | CASSTRLQGSEAFF
TRBJ2-3 | many | TRBV6-1 | CASSSTWGTDTQYF
TRBJ2-5 | few | TRBV19 | CASSAPDRAQETQYF
TRBJ2-6 | many | TRBV2 | CASTQQGSGANVLTF
TRBJ2-5 | many | TRBV6-6 | CASSYGIAGMTETQYF
TRBJ1-5 | many | TRBV10-3 | CAISRDRGEGQPQHF
TRBJ2-7 | large | TRBV7-6 | CASSLVETGGEQYF
TRBJ2-1 | many | TRBV25-1 | CASSPRRAGFYNEQFF
TRBJ2-1 | . | TRBV20-1 | CSARDEVSSYNEQFF
TRBJ2-5 | medium-sized | TRBV6-1 | CASSEGGQGLGETQYF
TRBJ2-5 | medium-sized | TRBV6-1 | CASGEEAGYETQYF
TRBJ2-7 | many | TRBV5-6 | CASSLDEYEQYF
TRBJ2-2 | medium-sized | TRBV7-8 | CASSLRTGGNTGELFF
TRBJ1-5 | . | TRBV3-1 | CASSQFNQPQHF
TRBJ1-1 | many | TRBV5-1 | CASSHGYAEVNTEAFF
TRBJ1-5 | medium-sized | TRBV7-6 | CASSSRGNQPQHF
. | few | TRBV11-2 | CASSSWRVGRLYGYTF
TRBJ1-4 | few | TRBV19 | CASSMGTVLNEKLFF
TRBJ2-5 | many | TRBV4-1 | CASSQDGARGRETQYF
TRBJ1-2 | . | TRBV9 | CASSVVPDSGGYTF
TRBJ2-7 | medium-sized | TRBV7-8 | CASDAGERGVDEQYF
TRBJ2-6 | many | TRBV5-4 | CASSLIRSGANVLTF
TRBJ2-2 | medium-sized | TRBV7-3 | CASSSSPGANTGELFF
TRBJ2-7 | medium-sized | TRBV6-1 | CASSHQGLFGYEQYF
TRBJ2-1 | many | TRBV3-1 | CASSQTANEQFF
TRBJ2-1 | . | TRBV7-6 | CASGLGGGTGGVNEQFF
TRBJ1-5 | many | TRBV6-1 | CASSRQGQPQHF
TRBJ1-5 | few | TRBV18 | CASSKEGDQPQHF
TRBJ1-1 | many | TRBV12-3/TRBV12-4 | CASGNTEAFF
TRBJ2-2 | many | TRBV11-3 | CASSLGPFRGKNTGELFF
TRBJ1-1 | many | TRBV12-3/TRBV12-4 | CASSLALNTEAFF
. | few | TRBV19 | CASSNVARGRRETQYF
TRBJ1-5 | . | TRBV4-3 | CASSQDAQTNQPQHF
. | . | TRBV5-1 | CASSPSLDEQYF
TRBJ2-1 | large | TRBV7-3 | CASSLQGSSYNEQFF
TRBJ1-1 | . | TRBV7-9 | CASTPVGGRGTEAFF
TRBJ2-5 | many | TRBV11-1 | CASSPPGYGETQYF
TRBJ2-2 | many | TRBV12-3/TRBV12-4 | CASSLDGGATGELFF
TRBJ2-3 | medium-sized | TRBV12-3/TRBV12-4 | CASSGTGASTDTQYF
TRBJ2-6 | many | TRBV7-3 | CASSVDRVLWLHLRF
TRBJ2-3 | medium-sized | TRBV6-1 | CAIQRGGSTDTQYF
TRBJ2-3 | medium-sized | TRBV24-1 | CASQRPGTDTQYF
TRBJ2-1 | large | TRBV6-1 | CASTGKVPGSYNEQFF
TRBJ2-2 | many | TRBV5-4 | CASSPNSGLNTGELFF
TRBJ1-4 | many | TRBV5-1 | CASSSNSGLEKLFF
TRBJ2-7 | many | TRBV5-6 | CASSSNSYEQYF
. | . | TRBV2 | CASSEGVAYKQYF
TRBJ1-6 | medium-sized | TRBV12-3/TRBV12-4 | CASSLRGGGYNSPLHF
TRBJ1-2 | many | TRBV4-2 | CASSQDAGQNYGYTF
TRBJ1-1 | many | TRBV5-6 | CASSLGRDEANTEAFF
TRBJ1-2 | many | TRBV24-1 | CATSDVGNNYGYTF
. | . | TRBV20-1 | CSARTGTGGYNEQFF
TRBJ2-3 | many | TRBV10-1 | CASSESRVWYDTQYF
TRBJ2-4 | many | TRBV7-9 | CASAERPRDSPLHF
TRBJ2-1 | medium-sized | TRBV28 | CASRLTGINEQFF